This T cell receptor beta chain was recorded in a study of CD8 T cells in Susac syndrome. After extraction with the RNeasy kit, about 0.45 to 1 ug of the RNA was reverse transcribed using random hexamers. Amplification of TCR beta CDR3 spanned 54 Vbeta and 13 Jbeta via immunoSEQ multiplex PCR. MiXCR was run by TCRdb on the immunoSEQ multiplex PCR reads, yielding one entry per CDR3 protein. The sample carries 150,000 or so distinct CDR3 sequences, around 95% recorded once. The CD8+ and CD4+ T cells were negatively isolated, with the TEMRA cells enriched by FACS. Losses at the gene ends were 4 bases for V and 1 base for J; bases not matched to a gene: 2. The CDR3 runs 14 residues. The germline CDR1 and CDR2 sequences are SGHTA and FQGTGA.

The sequencing sample was made of CD4+ T cells from PBMCs. V gene TRBV7-3 combines with J gene TRBJ2-3; 7 bases are shared with TRBD2. This receptor was obtained from a human donor in good health. DNA for the CDR3: TGTGCCAGCAGCTCCACTAGCGGCACAGATACGCAGTATTTT. Translating it yields CASSSTSGTDTQYF.